A selection of T cell receptor beta chains follows, all from one sample in a study of T cells in localized non-small cell lung cancer. TCRdb's copy holds only in-frame clones and misses some; the assay was immunoSEQ multiplex PCR. The sample gives around 50,000 clones, approximately 90% of which show up once; about 5% is in the top ten. The sample consisted of peripheral blood, taken before any cancer treatment. These TCRs come from a woman aged 35 to 69 with stage I lung adenocarcinoma. Each CDR3 is given with its conserved first and last residue. Fields, in order: clone size, V gene, D gene, J gene, CDR3 protein, CDR3 DNA. D genes are given only for firm matches. A clone size is listed for some rows: how often the clone was seen (once, few, many), or a class if it is expanded.

.	TRBV13	.	TRBJ1-3	CASSSGSGGGSANTIYF	TGTGCCAGCAGCTCGGGGTCGGGAGGGGGTTCGGCGAACACCATATATTTT
.	TRBV9	TRBD2	TRBJ2-3	CASSVGAGGTDTQYF	TGTGCCAGCAGCGTAGGGGCGGGGGGCACAGATACGCAGTATTTT
.	TRBV20-1	.	TRBJ2-7	CSASRANEQYF	TGCAGTGCTAGCCGAGCCAACGAGCAGTACTTC
.	TRBV11-2	.	TRBJ2-1	CASALFYNEQFF	TGTGCCAGCGCTTTATTTTACAATGAGCAGTTCTTC
.	TRBV14	.	TRBJ1-6	CASSQAQGFSPLHF	TGTGCCAGCAGCCAAGCCCAGGGATTTTCACCCCTCCACTTT
once	TRBV7-6	.	TRBJ2-1	CASSSTDYNEQFF	TGTGCCAGCAGCTCGACAGACTACAATGAGCAGTTCTTC
.	TRBV2	TRBD1	TRBJ2-7	CASSGDSLYEQYF	TGTGCCAGCAGCGGGGACAGCCTCTACGAGCAGTACTTC
.	TRBV9	.	TRBJ1-6	CASSVEGAQGGNSPLHF	TGTGCCAGCAGCGTAGAGGGAGCCCAGGGTGGGAATTCACCCCTCCACTTT
.	TRBV30	.	TRBJ1-3	CAWGSGSSGNTIYF	TGTGCCTGGGGCTCAGGGAGTTCGGGAAACACCATATATTTT
.	TRBV5-3	TRBD1	TRBJ2-7	CARSFNTGGGTYEQYF	TGTGCCAGAAGCTTTAATACAGGGGGCGGAACCTACGAGCAGTACTTC
.	TRBV4-1	TRBD1	TRBJ1-2	CASSQPGQGVWGYTF	TGCGCCAGCAGCCAACCCGGACAGGGGGTATGGGGCTACACCTTC
.	TRBV11-2	.	TRBJ2-2	CASSLIRTNTGELFF	TGTGCCAGCAGCTTAATACGCACGAACACCGGGGAGCTGTTTTTT
.	TRBV29-1	.	TRBJ1-1	CSAQRGTANTEAFF	TGCAGCGCCCAACGCGGGACCGCTAACACTGAAGCTTTCTTT
.	TRBV4-3	.	TRBJ1-3	CASSQTIQGTGNTIYF	TGCGCCAGCAGCCAGACCATACAGGGAACAGGAAACACCATATATTTT
.	TRBV2	TRBD1	TRBJ1-4	CASSEAIGGALANEKLFF	TGTGCCAGCAGTGAAGCTATAGGGGGCGCTTTGGCTAATGAAAAACTGTTTTTT
.	TRBV7-3	.	TRBJ1-1	CASSLGRGGTEAFF	TGTGCCAGCAGCTTAGGACGGGGAGGAACTGAAGCTTTCTTT
.	TRBV6-5	.	TRBJ2-3	CASRRTGTDTQYF	TGTGCCAGCAGACGGACGGGCACAGATACGCAGTATTTT
.	TRBV11-2	.	TRBJ2-1	CASSPQGGTYNEQFF	TGTGCCAGCAGCCCCCAGGGGGGTACCTACAATGAGCAGTTCTTC
.	TRBV14	.	TRBJ1-2	CASSQLRANNYGYTF	TGTGCCAGCAGCCAACTAAGGGCCAATAACTATGGCTACACCTTC
.	TRBV19	.	TRBJ2-2	CASSITVITGELFF	TGTGCCAGTAGTATTACAGTTATCACCGGGGAGCTGTTTTTT
.	TRBV19	TRBD1	TRBJ2-7	CASSMGQGRNEQYF	TGTGCCAGTAGTATGGGACAGGGGAGAAACGAGCAGTACTTC
.	TRBV29-1	.	TRBJ1-2	CSVSGRGGYTF	TGCAGCGTATCAGGGAGGGGGGGCTACACCTTC
.	TRBV5-6	.	TRBJ2-4	CASSLEGQLAKNIQYF	TGTGCCAGCAGCTTGGAGGGTCAGCTAGCCAAAAACATTCAGTACTTC
.	TRBV5-1	.	TRBJ2-2	CASSLDGTGELFF	TGCGCCAGCAGCTTGGATGGCACCGGGGAGCTGTTTTTT
.	TRBV4-3	.	TRBJ2-7	CASSPHRTAFLEQYF	TGCGCCAGCAGCCCCCATAGGACCGCTTTTTTGGAGCAGTACTTC
.	TRBV10-2	.	TRBJ1-2	CASRGRGLDGYTF	TGCGCCAGCAGGGGGCGCGGTTTGGATGGCTACACCTTC
.	TRBV4-3	.	TRBJ1-2	CASSQAQGGQGYYGYTF	TGCGCCAGCAGCCAAGCCCAAGGGGGTCAGGGGTACTATGGCTACACCTTC
.	TRBV18	.	TRBJ2-5	CASSPLGLETQYF	TGTGCCAGCTCACCACTGGGATTGGAGACCCAGTACTTC
.	TRBV5-1	TRBD1	TRBJ2-7	CASSRTTGSYEQYF	TGCGCCAGCAGCCGGACGACAGGGAGCTACGAGCAGTACTTC
.	TRBV27	TRBD1	TRBJ2-7	CASSSPGQGVEQYF	TGTGCCAGCAGTTCGCCGGGACAGGGAGTCGAGCAGTACTTC
few	TRBV25-1	TRBD1	TRBJ1-4	CASSEPTGGREKLFF	TGTGCCAGCAGTGAGCCAACAGGGGGCCGTGAAAAACTGTTTTTT
.	TRBV11-3	.	TRBJ1-1	CASSLGGNTEAFF	TGTGCCAGCAGCTTAGGGGGAAACACTGAAGCTTTCTTT
.	TRBV5-1	.	TRBJ1-1	CASATAPPNTEAFF	TGCGCCAGCGCCACCGCGCCACCAAACACTGAAGCTTTCTTT
.	TRBV19	TRBD1	TRBJ2-5	CASSSRDRGLGETQYF	TGTGCCAGTAGCTCCCGGGACAGGGGGCTGGGAGAGACCCAGTACTTC
.	TRBV5-1	.	TRBJ2-7	CASSLEGRKGYEQYF	TGCGCCAGCAGCTTGGAAGGTAGGAAGGGCTACGAGCAGTACTTC
.	TRBV19	TRBD1	TRBJ1-1	CASSILGGGTTEAFF	TGTGCCAGTAGTATCCTGGGAGGGGGCACCACTGAAGCTTTCTTT
medium-sized	TRBV5-1	.	TRBJ1-2	CASSLYRNYGYTF	TGCGCCAGCAGCTTGTACCGGAACTATGGCTACACCTTC
.	TRBV9	.	TRBJ2-2	CASREGAKTGELFF	TGTGCCAGCAGGGAAGGGGCCAAGACCGGGGAGCTGTTTTTT
.	TRBV7-2	.	TRBJ2-3	CASSLGLGTDTQYF	TGTGCCAGCAGCTTGGGACTGGGCACAGATACGCAGTATTTT
.	TRBV30	TRBD1	TRBJ2-3	CAWSGRTGRQTDTQYF	TGTGCCTGGAGTGGTAGGACAGGGCGACAAACAGATACGCAGTATTTT
.	TRBV4-3	.	TRBJ1-2	CASSLFNRLNYGYTF	TGCGCCAGCAGCCTTTTTAACCGCCTGAACTATGGCTACACCTTC
.	TRBV28	TRBD2	TRBJ2-5	CASSSPGLAETQYF	TGTGCCAGCAGTTCCCCGGGACTAGCAGAGACCCAGTACTTC
.	TRBV19	TRBD2	TRBJ2-3	CASRIHGGSTDTQYF	TGTGCCAGTAGGATACACGGGGGGAGCACAGATACGCAGTATTTT
.	TRBV19	TRBD1	TRBJ1-6	CGAGTANSPLHF	TGTGGGGCGGGGACAGCTAATTCACCCCTCCACTTT
.	TRBV19	TRBD1	TRBJ1-5	CASSIRGQGASQPQHF	TGTGCCAGTAGTATCAGGGGACAGGGGGCAAGCCAGCCCCAGCATTTT
.	TRBV10-3	TRBD1	TRBJ2-1	CATLALGGINEQFF	TGTGCCACCTTAGCGTTAGGGGGCATAAATGAGCAGTTCTTC
few	TRBV4-1	TRBD2	TRBJ2-2	CASSQGTSPAGELFF	TGCGCCAGCAGCCAAGGGACTAGCCCAGCCGGGGAGCTGTTTTTT
.	TRBV5-6	.	TRBJ2-2	CASSLSGELFF	TGTGCCAGCAGCTTGAGCGGGGAGCTGTTTTTT
.	TRBV14	.	TRBJ1-1	CASSQEGVGGTEAFF	TGTGCCAGCAGCCAAGAAGGGGTTGGGGGAACTGAAGCTTTCTTT
once	TRBV19	TRBD1	TRBJ1-2	CASSAGTGYGYTF	TGTGCCAGTAGTGCAGGGACAGGCTATGGCTACACCTTC
.	TRBV29-1	TRBD1	TRBJ2-2	CSGRQGTTTGELFF	TGCAGCGGAAGACAGGGAACCACCACCGGGGAGCTGTTTTTT
.	TRBV5-1	TRBD1	TRBJ1-1	CASSLEGTGGTEAFF	TGCGCCAGCAGCTTGGAAGGGACAGGGGGCACTGAAGCTTTCTTT